This T cell receptor (beta chain) is drawn from a study of response to subunit inactivated influenza vaccine. Study-level points and caveats: Only a handful of new T cells, the authors suggested, are recruited with each seasonal influenza vaccination.

The CDR3 extends over 15 amino acids. CDR1 and CDR2 (germline): SGHVS, FQNEAQ. Trimming removed 5 bases from V and 8 bases from J; junction bases left unmatched: 13. This clonotype appeared once. Its target is unknown. MiXCR, applied by TCRdb to the RT-PCR reads, yields one record per CDR3 protein. The sample has approximately 500,000 distinct CDR3 sequences, roughly 13% seen once. V usage is TRBV7-8 and J usage is TRBJ2-3, with 7 bases lining up with TRBD2. The sequence came from a man in his forties or fifties who received an inactivated influenza vaccine. Sequenced material: PBMCs from blood, taken more than 35 days after vaccination. CDR3: CASSVSGNAGGTQYF. The CDR3 DNA sequence: TGTGCCAGCAGCGTGAGCGGGAACGCCGGGGGTACGCAGTATTTT.